One and the same sample provided the 2 T cell receptor beta chains below, sequenced in a study of identical twins' blood T cells. Using its own MiXCR run on the 5' RACE reads, TCRdb lists one record per CDR3 protein. In the table there are 300,000 to 400,000 distinct CDR3 sequences, more than 25% of which are singletons. The sequencing sample was made of PBMCs. The source of these receptors is a woman aged 18 to 50 in good health.

This clonotype appeared a few times. V and J are TRBV20-1 and TRBJ2-5; the match to TRBD2 covers 11 bases. The germline V gene has CDR1 DFQATT and CDR2 SNEGSKA (reference sequence). V lost 3 bases, J lost 4 bases, and 1 base stayed unmatched. The CDR3 spans 13 residues. The CDR3 DNA follows: TGCAGTGCTAGGGGGACTAGCGGAGAGACCCAGTACTTC. It specifies CSARGTSGETQYF.

The chain combines TRBV18 with TRBJ1-2; maybe TRBD1 (6 bases). This CDR3 spans 15 amino acids. V dropped 6 bases and J dropped 3 bases, with 17 bases sitting between them. Germline V gene sequence: CDR1 KGHSH, CDR2 LQKENI. The CDR3 is CASSPSSGAYYGYTF. The DNA for the CDR3 is TGTGCCAGCTCCCCGTCGTCGGGGGCGTACTATGGCTACACCTTC.